A single sample gave rise to the 11 T cell receptor beta chains below, sequenced in a study of cytomegalovirus exposure and HLA in healthy donors. This PCR relied on a set of 60 Vbeta primers and 13 Jbeta primers. Some clones are missing from TCRdb's copy, which holds only in-frame ones; the method was immunoSEQ multiplex PCR. The sample includes some 120,000 clones, 74% of them seen just once. Sample: PBMCs. The receptors derive from a woman aged 50 to 60 in good health and CMV-seropositive.

The CDR3 spells CASSPPGTGGTEAFF. In nucleotides, the CDR3 is TGTGCCAGCAGTCCGCCCGGGACAGGGGGGACAGAAGCTTTCTTT. The V call is TRBV25-1, the J call TRBJ1-1, with TRBD1 matching 11 bases. CDR1 MGHDK and CDR2 SYGVNS come from the germline V gene. The V and J ends lost 5 bases and 8 bases, in that order; junction bases with no gene match: 10. The CDR3 extends over 15 amino acids.

The chain joins TRBV11-3 to TRBJ2-3; D may be TRBD1 (5 bases). The V and J ends lost 3 bases and 3 bases respectively, with 13 bases between them. CDR3 length: 15 residues. CDR1 and CDR2 from the germline V gene are SGHNT and YENEEA. CDR3 residues: CASSLQDSATDTQYF. The CDR3 nucleotides read TGTGCCAGCAGCTTGCAAGACAGCGCGACAGATACGCAGTATTTT.

The chain has TRBV21-1 and TRBJ2-7; the table names TRBD1, a call not compared with the DNA. TRBV21-1 represents a pseudogene. This CDR3 is 15 amino acids long. The CDR3 loop reads CASSKAMDRENEQYF. The DNA of the CDR3 is TGTGCCAGCAGCAAAGCAATGGACAGGGAGAACGAGCAGTACTTC.

V and J are TRBV5-1 and TRBJ2-2; TRBD1 might be the D (5 bases). The CDR3 has 15 amino acids. V lost 0 bases and J 4 bases, leaving 10 bases between the germline ends. Germline V CDR1 and CDR2: SGHRS, YFSETQ. The CDR3 bases are TGCGCCAGCAGCTTGGGAATTCAGGGCACCGGGGAGCTGTTTTTT. Residues: CASSLGIQGTGELFF.

The CDR3 nucleotides read TGCAGCGTTGGGGACAGGGAAGATCAGCCCCAGCATTTT. This sequence encodes CSVGDREDQPQHF. The rearrangement joins TRBV29-1 to TRBJ1-5, with 9 bases lining up with TRBD1. The germline V gene has CDR1 SQVTM and CDR2 ANQGSEA. V lost 4 bases to trimming and J lost 5 bases; unmatched junction nucleotides: 3. The CDR3 is 13 residues long.

This clone was counted only a few times. This chain joins TRBV6-5 and TRBJ1-2, with D tentatively TRBD1 (5 bases). Germline values: CDR1 MNHEY, CDR2 SVGAGI. This CDR3 is 15 amino acids long. The ends were cut back, 6 bases at V and 2 bases at J, with 16 bases in the middle. DNA for the CDR3: TGTGCCAGCAGCCTGACCAGGGCGGTGAACTATGGCTACACCTTC. This sequence encodes CASSLTRAVNYGYTF.

This clone was detected only a few times. This rearrangement joins TRBV6-5 to TRBJ2-1; no firm D call. The germline V and J ends were trimmed by 7 bases and 4 bases, with 5 bases remaining between them. There are 11 residues in the CDR3. The germline V gene encodes CDR1 MNHEY and CDR2 SVGAGI. The CDR3 region is CASTFYNEQFF. In DNA, the CDR3 is TGTGCCAGCACCTTTTACAATGAGCAGTTCTTC.

The chain carries TRBV10-1 and TRBJ2-3; 8 bases agree with TRBD2. Germline V lookup: CDR1 WNHNN, CDR2 SYGVQD (reference sequence). Trimming removed 6 bases from V and 3 bases from J; junction bases left unmatched: 8. This CDR3 spans 15 amino acids. CDR3: CASSARAGGTDTQYF. CDR3 DNA sequence: TGCGCCAGCAGCGCCCGGGCGGGGGGTACAGATACGCAGTATTTT.

The chain links TRBV19 to TRBJ1-5; the match to TRBD1 covers 7 bases. CDR3 length: 14 amino acids. Germline V lookup: CDR1 LNHDA, CDR2 SQIVND (reference sequence). Losses at the gene ends were 7 bases for V and 4 bases for J; bases not matched to a gene: 7. The CDR3 sequence is CASKGGQVNQPQHF. In DNA form, the CDR3 reads TGTGCCAGTAAGGGAGGACAGGTTAATCAGCCCCAGCATTTT.

This clone occurred a few times. The CDR3 DNA follows: TGTGCCAGCAAGTTCAGGCCTCGGGGAACTAATGAAAAACTGTTTTTT. This gives the protein CASKFRPRGTNEKLFF. The chain is built from TRBV21-1 and TRBJ1-4. TRBV21-1 is a pseudogene. This CDR3 is built from 16 residues.

The V and J genes are TRBV5-6 and TRBJ1-6; D not resolved. CDR1 and CDR2 from the germline V gene are SGHDT and YYEEEE. CDR3 size: 16 residues. Trimming left V 0 bases short and J 0 bases short, with 7 bases between. Here the CDR3 reads CASSLEGSSYNSPLHF. The CDR3 nucleotides read TGTGCCAGCAGCTTGGAAGGGAGCTCCTATAATTCACCCCTCCACTTT.